What follows describes a single T cell receptor beta chain. Its antigen is as yet unknown. After expansion with viral peptide pools in the ViraFEST assay, antigen-specific CD4+ T cells were sequenced. At the end of less than 12 days of culture, CD4+ T cells were isolated. Libraries were prepared by immunoSEQ multiplex PCR; TCRdb keeps only in-frame clonotypes and omits some of them. The data contain about 79,000 clones, roughly four fifths of them seen just once; the ten biggest clones take up under 2%. The data were taken from a study of vaccination effects on CD4 cells after COVID-19. The wider study: Two-dose BNT162b2 or mRNA-1273 vaccination was given to participants. General study points: Convalescent patients were scarce in the study, and it lacked early post-infection timepoints.

There are 11 residues in the CDR3. The germline CDR1 and CDR2 sequences are LNHDA and SQIVND (reference sequence). V was trimmed by 8 bases and J by 5 bases, leaving 8 bases between them. The source material was CD4+ T cells from PBMCs cultured with HCoV-229E spike peptides, sampled before COVID-19 vaccination. The V call is TRBV19, the J call TRBJ2-3; no clear D. The source is a human donor who received a COVID-19 vaccine. CDR3 nucleotide sequence: TGTGCCAGTCTGTACAGAGATACGCAGTATTTT. Protein sequence: CASLYRDTQYF.